The T cell receptor beta chain under discussion was sequenced for a study of blood T cell repertoires in COVID-19 (dated by TCRdb to 2019 to 2021). About the study as a whole: Samples from collaborators originated in the United States, Italy and Spain and spanned both the acute and convalescent phases of COVID-19. The material from the prospective study consisted of cDNA or gDNA derived from T cells, B-cell-depleted T cells, or PBMCs. Where available, HLA class I and class II types were obtained from metadata supplied by the sample provider rather than from assay-based typing. The repertoires were made available in a free public database intended to serve as a resource for research on the immune response to SARS-CoV-2. The samples were drawn from two sources: the first 160 participants of the ongoing ImmuneRACE study, and 950 to 1,500 subjects contributed by 6 global collaborators. The sample metadata nearly always contained a de-identified subject ID, COVID-19 status, age in years and sex. The dataset comprised deeply sampled blood TCRbeta repertoires from subjects exposed to, actively infected with, or recovered from COVID-19. On the study overall, not on this receptor specifically: Clinical and demographic metadata were provided uncurated, with the amount varying by source and participant.

In Seattle, one collaborating source enrolled patients while the infection was active and tracked those patients longitudinally over the course of disease. Collaborating institutions collected whole blood in K2EDTA tubes following their own protocols. For TCRbeta analysis, collaborators shipped samples in one of three forms: frozen whole blood, isolated PBMCs, or DNA extracted from either of those sample types. TCRbeta CDR3 regions were amplified from genomic DNA by means of the immunoSEQ Assay, a bias-controlled multiplex PCR. In the source study's methods: The number of nucleated cells in each sample was estimated by amplification of reference gene primers within the assay. To quantify the absolute abundance of each unique TCRbeta CDR3 rearrangement, sequence reads were collapsed and filtered. For each sample, productive Simpson clonality was calculated as the square root of Simpson's diversity index across productive rearrangements. TCRdb holds this immuneACCESS table with in-frame rearrangements only. Some clones are missing; in checked studies, unresolved V genes explain under half, and the rest has no known cause. The V and J calls and clone size are taken from that table; D and trimming were inferred from the DNA. The sample has approximately 230,000 clones on record, approximately 90% of them singletons. About 6.7% of the sample goes to the ten largest clones.

The table lists this clone with a count of one. Which antigen it targets is not known. Base qualities are not at hand, and no much larger clone is one base apart. Trimming takes 5 bases from V and 4 bases from J, and the germline ends sit 17 bases apart. Reading from cysteine to phenylalanine, the CDR3 counts 15 amino acids. This entry keeps only the CDR3 DNA: 45 bases, framed from base 1. Sequencing used peripheral blood. The receptor was isolated from a woman aged 25 to 45 with COVID-19, enrolled during active disease. The chain uses TRBV23-1 and TRBJ1-1; 5 matching bases give a weak D call of TRBD1. TRBV23-1 is an open reading frame whose function is uncertain. The sequence in DNA is TGCGCCAGCAGTACTCGGGCAGGGCGGGGCACTGAAGCTTTCTTT. It is translated as CASSTRAGRGTEAFF.